Listed here is a single T cell receptor beta chain. Some clones are missing from TCRdb's copy, which holds only in-frame ones; the method was immunoSEQ multiplex PCR. The sample has about 13,000 clones, 85% to 90% seen once. Trimming pared 4 bases from V and 2 bases from J, leaving 12 bases between. CDR1 SGHNT and CDR2 YYREEE come from the germline V gene (reference sequence). This CDR3 is built from 14 residues. This record belongs to a study of blood T cell repertoires in COVID-19. The source is a human donor with active COVID-19. The donor label of this sample is uncertain. The chain uses TRBV5-4 and TRBJ1-1; D is possibly TRBD1 (5 bases). Sequencing was done on a sample of peripheral blood. The CDR3 is CASSAGRINTEAFF. The DNA of the CDR3 is TGTGCCAGCAGCGCGGGACGGATAAACACTGAAGCTTTCTTT.